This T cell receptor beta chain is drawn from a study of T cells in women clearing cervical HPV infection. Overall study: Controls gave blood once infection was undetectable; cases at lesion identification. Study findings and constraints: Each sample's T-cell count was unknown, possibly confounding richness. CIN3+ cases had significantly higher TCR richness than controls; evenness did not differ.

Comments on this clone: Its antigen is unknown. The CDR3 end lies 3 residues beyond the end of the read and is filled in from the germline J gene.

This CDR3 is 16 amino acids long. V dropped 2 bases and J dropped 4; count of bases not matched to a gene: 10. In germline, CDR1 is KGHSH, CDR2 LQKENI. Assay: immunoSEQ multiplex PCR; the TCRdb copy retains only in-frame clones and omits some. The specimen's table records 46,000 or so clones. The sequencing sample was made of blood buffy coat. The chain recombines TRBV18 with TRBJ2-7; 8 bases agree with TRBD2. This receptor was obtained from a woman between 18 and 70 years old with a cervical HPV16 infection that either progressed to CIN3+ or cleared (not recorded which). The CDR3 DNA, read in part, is TGTGCCAGCTCACCATCGGATGAGCGGGGGACTTACGAG. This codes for CASSPSDERGTYE. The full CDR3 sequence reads CASSPSDERGTYEQYF.